The 7 T cell receptor beta chains reported below all come from one sample, sequenced in a study of molecular identifiers for immune sequencing clone quantification. TCRdb re-called the PCR reads with MiXCR, one entry per CDR3 protein. Here the sample spans nearly 650,000 distinct CDR3 sequences, about 25% being singletons. The sample consisted of naive CD8+ T cells from blood, with Jurkat cell RNA spiked in. Noted subset: FACS-sorted CD8+CD4-CCR7+CD45RA+ naive T cells. These receptors originate from a human donor in good health. Some libraries in this study had Jurkat cell RNA spiked in.

This clonotype was observed a few times. One end of the junction varies from germline; a read error may be responsible. This chain connects TRBV3-1 to TRBJ2-7, with 8 nucleotides matching TRBD2. The CDR3 is 14 amino acids. The germline CDR1 and CDR2 sequences are LGHDT and YNNKEL (reference sequence). CDR3 protein: CAGSDPGLEVQQYF. CDR3 coding DNA: TGTGCCGGCAGCGACCCGGGACTAGAGGTACAGCAGTACTTC.

This clonotype showed up many times. The rearrangement uses TRBV11-2 and TRBJ2-1, with TRBD2 matching 10 bases. The V gene end was trimmed by 2 bases and the J gene end by 9 bases; junction bases not matched to a gene: 10. Per the germline V gene, CDR1 is SGHAT and CDR2 is FQNNGV. This CDR3 is 16 amino acids long. The chain's CDR3 is CASSLTAGGSNAEQFF. The CDR3 bases are TGTGCCAGCAGCTTAACAGCGGGGGGGTCGAACGCTGAGCAGTTCTTC.

This clonotype was picked up many times. The chain links TRBV5-6 to TRBJ2-7; possibly TRBD2 for D (5 bases). Trimming took 1 base from V and 5 from J, leaving 10 bases between them. CDR3 length: 13 residues. Germline CDR1 reads SGHDT; CDR2 reads YYEEEE. CDR3: CASSLYVGDEQYF. CDR3 nucleotides: TGTGCCAGCAGCTTGTACGTGGGAGACGAGCAGTACTTC.

This clonotype showed up many times. CDR3 protein: CASSSPGQGNAEAFF. The CDR3 DNA reads TGTGCCAGCAGTAGCCCGGGACAGGGTAACGCTGAAGCTTTCTTT. The chain couples TRBV12-3 or TRBV12-4 to TRBJ1-1, with TRBD1 identical over 9 bases. This CDR3 region has 15 residues. The V segment lost 5 bases and the J segment 6 bases; nucleotides outside the gene matches: 10.

The chain joins TRBV10-3 to TRBJ2-7; 8 bases match TRBD2. This CDR3 has 14 residues. J was trimmed by 3 bases and V by 6 bases; bases with no gene match: 7. Germline V gene sequence: CDR1 ENHRY, CDR2 SYGVKD. CDR3 sequence: CAIRPPGLGYEQYF. The CDR3, as DNA: TGTGCCATCAGGCCACCGGGACTAGGCTACGAGCAGTACTTC.

This clonotype was detected many times. This chain joins TRBV2 and TRBJ2-3; D gene unclear. V was cut by 5 bases and J by 2 bases, with 14 bases left in between. The CDR3 runs 15 residues. In germline, CDR1 is SNHLY, CDR2 FYNNEI. CDR3 amino acids: CASSSGLAVTDTQYF. CDR3 DNA sequence: TGTGCCAGCAGTTCTGGTTTGGCGGTCACAGATACGCAGTATTTT. Filled out from reference TRBV2 and TRBJ2-3, the complete variable domain reads EPEVTQTPSHQVTQMGQEVILRCVPISNHLYFYWYRQILGQKVEFLVSFYNNEISEKSEIFDDQFSVERPDGSNFTLKIRSTKLEDSAMYFCASSSGLAVTDTQYFGPGTRLTVL.

The V gene is TRBV4-3, the J gene TRBJ1-3; a possible D gene is TRBD1 (5 bases). Germline-derived CDR1 and CDR2 are LGHNA and YSLEER. V lost 1 base to trimming and J lost 2 bases, with 9 bases between them. The CDR3 covers 15 residues. The CDR3 nucleotides read TGCGCCAGCAGCCAAGCACCGGGACCTGGAAACACCATATATTTT. This codes for CASSQAPGPGNTIYF.